This passage covers 23 T cell receptor beta chains from one sample sequenced in a study of T cell responses to AZD1222 COVID-19 vaccine. Data came from immunoSEQ multiplex PCR; TCRdb stores just in-frame clones and leaves some out. The repertoire holds more than 95,000 clones, 85% to 95% seen once, with 2.5% to 3.5% in the top ten. The input for sequencing was peripheral blood, taken on day 0 of AZD1222 vaccination. The receptors originated from an adult in good health.

V gene TRBV29-1 combines with J gene TRBJ1-5; no firm D call. The CDR3 has 13 amino acids. CDR1 and CDR2 from the germline V gene are SQVTM and ANQGSEA. The ends were cut back, 6 bases at V and 5 bases at J, with 14 bases in the middle. The CDR3 reads CSVSAGGDQPQHF. The CDR3, as DNA: TGCAGCGTATCAGCAGGCGGGGATCAGCCCCAGCATTTT.

The chain links TRBV6-2 or TRBV6-3 to TRBJ2-7; 7 nucleotides line up with TRBD1. Germline V gene data show CDR1 as MNHEY and CDR2 as SVGEGT. The CDR3 extends over 11 amino acids. V shed 6 bases and J 6 bases; nucleotides not matched to a gene: 2. The CDR3 DNA follows: TGTGCCAGCAGCCAGGGGGTCGAGCAGTACTTC. This codes for CASSQGVEQYF.

The chain combines TRBV5-1 with TRBJ2-1; 8 bases are shared with TRBD1. V was clipped by 2 bases and J by 4 bases; unmatched bases: 8. The CDR3 totals 16 residues. Germline assignment: CDR1 SGHRS and CDR2 YFSETQ. DNA for the CDR3: TGCGCCAGCAGCTTCTCGACAGGGGAGAAATACAATGAGCAGTTCTTC. This translates into CASSFSTGEKYNEQFF.

The count of this clone is one. The sample contains more than one DNA sequence encoding this CDR3. The V gene is TRBV12-3 or TRBV12-4, the J gene TRBJ2-5, with no clear D. This CDR3 comprises 11 residues. The V end lost 2 bases, the J end lost 5 bases, and 3 bases lay between the germline ends. The chain's CDR3 is CASSLRETQYF. The CDR3 DNA reads as TGTGCCAGCAGTTTAAGGGAGACCCAGTACTTC.

V and J are TRBV19 and TRBJ2-1, with TRBD2 identical over 13 bases. Germline trimming cut 6 bases from V and 0 bases from J; bases unmatched to any gene: 5. CDR1 is LNHDA and CDR2 is SQIVND in the germline V gene (reference sequence). The CDR3 length is 17 residues. CDR3 DNA sequence: TGTGCCAGTAGGACTAGCGGGAGGTCGGGCTCCTACAATGAGCAGTTCTTC. It specifies CASRTSGRSGSYNEQFF.

This clone appeared a single time. This chain joins TRBV7-3 and TRBJ2-6; D could derive from TRBD1 or TRBD2 (5 bases each). Between the trimmed V and J ends, which lost 5 bases and 0 bases, there was a span of 23 bases. The CDR3 length is 20 residues. The germline gives CDR1 SGHTA, CDR2 FQGTGA. The CDR3 protein is CASSPRPTGRGTSGANVLTF. DNA of the CDR3: TGTGCCAGCAGCCCACGGCCTACGGGAAGGGGAACCTCTGGGGCCAACGTCCTGACTTTC.

This chain links TRBV21-1 with TRBJ2-1. TRBV21-1 represents a pseudogene. The CDR3 is 12 residues long. The CDR3 sequence: CATSHPWGEQFF. The CDR3 nucleotides read TGTGCCACCTCCCATCCATGGGGTGAGCAGTTCTTC.

This chain connects TRBV15 to TRBJ1-5; the D is unclear. Germline CDR1 and CDR2: LNHNV and YYDKDF (reference sequence). The CDR3 sequence is 12 residues long. V lost 4 bases, J lost 3 bases, and 4 bases lay in between. The CDR3 sequence: CATSTNNQPQHF. The CDR3 coding sequence is TGTGCCACCAGCACTAACAATCAGCCCCAGCATTTT.

The gene calls are TRBV18 and TRBJ2-7; 8 bases align to TRBD2. There are 15 residues in the CDR3. Germline V gene lookup returns CDR1 KGHSH and CDR2 LQKENI. J was trimmed by 3 bases and V by 1 base; bases with no gene match: 5. CDR3 region: CASSPRLAGLYEQYF. In DNA form, the CDR3 reads TGTGCCAGCTCACCACGGCTAGCGGGCCTCTACGAGCAGTACTTC.

V is TRBV28 and J is TRBJ1-4; tentatively, D is TRBD1 (6 bases). CDR3 length: 14 amino acids. Germline CDR1 reads MDHEN; CDR2 reads SYDVKM. Trimming pared 6 bases from V and 8 bases from J, leaving 16 bases between. The CDR3 nucleotides read TGTGCCAGCAGAGCACAGGGCGCGCCGGAAAAACTGTTTTTT. It yields the protein CASRAQGAPEKLFF.

The chain recombines TRBV7-9 with TRBJ2-1; possible D gene TRBD1, 6 bases. CDR1 and CDR2 from the germline V gene are SEHNR and FQNEAQ (reference sequence). The CDR3 has 14 residues. The germline V and J ends were trimmed by 4 bases and 7 bases, with 14 bases remaining between them. For the CDR3, the DNA is TGTGCCAGCAGCTCCGACAGGCCTACGAATGAGCAGTTCTTC. The encoded protein is CASSSDRPTNEQFF.

This clone turned up a few times. The rearrangement joins TRBV11-2 to TRBJ1-4; TRBD1 is a possible D gene (6 bases). Germline values: CDR1 SGHAT, CDR2 FQNNGV. The CDR3 length is 14 residues. V gave up 8 bases and J gave up 7 bases, with 17 bases separating them. The CDR3, as DNA: TGTGCCAGCGGAGCACAGGGTGCCGGTGAAAAACTGTTTTTT. As protein: CASGAQGAGEKLFF.

A single count supports this clone. The chain links TRBV28 to TRBJ2-7; tentative D call: TRBD1 (5 bases). CDR1 and CDR2 (germline): MDHEN, SYDVKM. V was shortened by 3 bases and J by 6 bases, with 15 bases between the two germline ends. This CDR3 has 14 residues. CDR3 sequence (DNA): TGTGCCAGCAGTTTGACAGTCTATTTCTGCGAGCAGTACTTC. Protein sequence: CASSLTVYFCEQYF.

This chain uses TRBV4-2 with TRBJ2-1; a weak D match, TRBD2 (6 bases). Germline V gene data show CDR1 as LGHNA and CDR2 as YNFKEQ. V was shortened by 3 bases and J by 9 bases, with 12 bases between the two germline ends. The CDR3 has 13 residues. The CDR3 loop is CASSQDTSREQFF. CDR3 nucleotides: TGTGCCAGCAGCCAGGACACTAGCCGTGAGCAGTTCTTC.

The rearrangement uses TRBV11-2 and TRBJ2-7, with 7 positions matching TRBD2. This CDR3 is built from 14 residues. V lost 5 bases and J lost 11; bases outside the gene matches: 15. Germline loops: CDR1 SGHAT, CDR2 FQNNGV. The CDR3 DNA is TGTGCCAGCAGCCTCAGTTCGGTCGGGGGGAGGGAGTACTTC. Translating it yields CASSLSSVGGREYF.

The chain has TRBV5-1 and TRBJ2-2; unclear D gene. There are 14 residues in the CDR3. V was clipped by 4 bases and J by 4 bases, with 11 bases between them. Germline V gene sequence: CDR1 SGHRS, CDR2 YFSETQ. CDR3 sequence (DNA): TGCGCCAGCAGCATATTACCTAGCACCGGGGAGCTGTTTTTT. Translated: CASSILPSTGELFF.

The chain links TRBV5-3 to TRBJ2-1, with D possibly called TRBD1 or TRBD2 (5 bases each). TRBV5-3 is an open reading frame, and its role is uncertain. The CDR3 contains 15 residues. Trimming left V 0 bases short and J 4 bases short, with 11 bases between. DNA for the CDR3: TGTGCCAGAAGCTTGGAAGAAGAGGGGTACAATGAGCAGTTCTTC. Encoded protein: CARSLEEEGYNEQFF.

The count of this clone is one. The J gene is TRBJ2-7, the V gene TRBV11-3; D unclear. This CDR3 has 15 amino acids. V lost 3 bases to trimming and J lost 2 bases, with 14 bases between them. Germline V gene sequence: CDR1 SGHNT, CDR2 YENEEA. In nucleotides, the CDR3 is TGTGCCAGCAGCTTCGGGCCGGCCGGTCCCTACGAGCAGTACTTC. Amino acids: CASSFGPAGPYEQYF.

This clone was found once. J is TRBJ1-1 and V is TRBV27; D remains unclear. V was cut by 4 bases and J by 4 bases, with 4 bases left in between. The CDR3 covers 11 residues. Germline CDR1 MNHEY, CDR2 SMNVEV (reference sequence). CDR3 coding DNA: TGTGCCAGCAGTTGGGGCACTGAAGCTTTCTTT. Translating it yields CASSWGTEAFF.

The chain joins TRBV27 to TRBJ2-1, with 7 nucleotides matching TRBD2. Germline assignment: CDR1 MNHEY and CDR2 SMNVEV (reference sequence). The CDR3 runs 16 residues. J lost 4 bases, V lost 6 bases, and 12 bases had no gene match. The CDR3 reads CASRIALGGSYNEQFF. The DNA of the CDR3 is TGTGCCAGCAGGATCGCGTTGGGCGGGAGTTACAATGAGCAGTTCTTC.

This chain uses TRBV12-5 with TRBJ2-7; no clear D. This CDR3 contains 13 residues. Germline lookup yields CDR1 LGHNT and CDR2 FRNRAP. Trimming shortened V by 1 base and J by 1 base, and 5 bases separated the two germline ends. The DNA of the CDR3 is TGTGCTAGTGGTTTGGACAGTTCCTACGAGCAGTACTTC. This gives the protein CASGLDSSYEQYF. The full variable domain, completed using reference TRBV12-5 and TRBJ2-7, is DARVTQTPRHKVTEMGQEVTMRCQPILGHNTVFWYRQTMMQGLELLAYFRNRAPLDDSGMPKDRFSAEMPDATLATLKIQPSEPRDSAVYFCASGLDSSYEQYFGPGTRLTVT.

The chain uses TRBV28 and TRBJ1-5; D is unresolved. Trimming left V 3 bases short and J 3 bases short, with 12 bases between. The CDR3 loop spans 15 amino acids. Per germline, CDR1 MDHEN and CDR2 SYDVKM. CDR3 in amino acids: CASSFGSLPNQPQHF. The CDR3 region has the DNA TGTGCCAGCAGTTTCGGTTCCCTGCCCAATCAGCCCCAGCATTTT.

This chain links TRBV7-8 with TRBJ2-7; TRBD2 agrees at 9 bases. The germline V gene encodes CDR1 SGHVS and CDR2 FQNEAQ. The CDR3 is 19 residues long. Losses at the gene ends were 1 base for V and 5 bases for J; bases not matched to a gene: 18. In DNA, the CDR3 is TGTGCCAGCAGCTTAGTCGTAGACACCTTAGCGGGAGAGAGGAACGAGCAGTACTTC. Translating gives CASSLVVDTLAGERNEQYF.